The 30 T cell receptor beta chains reported below all come from one sample, sequenced in a study of T cells in localized non-small cell lung cancer. Assay: immunoSEQ multiplex PCR; the TCRdb copy retains only in-frame clones and omits some. The table has tens of thousands of clones, around nine tenths seen once. The starting material was peripheral blood, obtained before any cancer treatment. These receptors all come from a man aged 18 to 50 with stage I lung adenocarcinoma.

DNA for the CDR3: TGTGCCAGCACCCGGGACAGCATTTTAAATGAAAAACTGTTTTTT. Its protein is CASTRDSILNEKLFF. The chain carries TRBV2 and TRBJ1-4, with 7 nucleotides matching TRBD1. Unmatched junction bases numbered 10, after V lost 7 bases and J lost 5 bases. This CDR3 comprises 15 residues. Germline CDR1 and CDR2: SNHLY and FYNNEI.

This chain connects TRBV10-2 to TRBJ1-5; TRBD1 matches 8 bases. With V trimmed by 4 bases and J by 3 bases, 5 bases remained unmatched. Germline CDR1 and CDR2: WSHSY and SAAADI. The CDR3 length is 15 residues. The CDR3 DNA is TGCGCCAGCAGTGCAACAGGGGGATACAATCAGCCCCAGCATTTT. Residues: CASSATGGYNQPQHF.

The rearrangement links TRBV7-8 to TRBJ1-2, with 7 bases that match TRBD1. Trimming removed 5 bases from V and 2 bases from J; junction bases left unmatched: 5. Germline CDR1 reads SGHVS; CDR2 reads FQNEAQ. The CDR3 is made up of 14 amino acids. CDR3 sequence (DNA): TGTGCCAGCAGCCAAGACAGGGCGAACTATGGCTACACCTTC. Amino acid sequence: CASSQDRANYGYTF.

This clone showed up just once. The chain recombines TRBV28 with TRBJ1-3, with D possibly TRBD1 on 5 matching bases. The CDR3 runs 16 residues. Germline V gene lookup returns CDR1 MDHEN and CDR2 SYDVKM. Trimming pared 4 bases from V and 4 bases from J, leaving 17 bases between. The CDR3 DNA reads TGTGCCAGCAGTTCCCCGGGAGGGGAGACCGGAAACACCATATATTTT. Its translation: CASSSPGGETGNTIYF.

To note about this clone: The sample holds other DNA sequences that translate to the same CDR3. The V and J genes are TRBV7-2 and TRBJ1-6; 9 nucleotides align to TRBD1. The V and J ends lost 4 bases and 9 bases, in that order; junction bases with no gene match: 4. CDR1 and CDR2 (germline): SGHTA, FQGNSA. The length of the CDR3 is 14 residues. CDR3 in DNA: TGTGCCAGCAGCTCGACAGGGGGGAGTTCACCCCTCCACTTT. This encodes CASSSTGGSSPLHF.

The genes are TRBV5-1 and TRBJ2-7, with a weak D call TRBD1 (6 bases). There are 16 residues in the CDR3. V shed 2 bases and J shed 4 bases, with 19 bases lying between them. Per germline, CDR1 SGHRS and CDR2 YFSETQ. CDR3 bases: TGCGCCAGCAGCTTTTTACCCGGGACAATGGGGTACGAGCAGTACTTC. Translating gives CASSFLPGTMGYEQYF.

This clone was recorded a few times. This sequence joins TRBV9 and TRBJ1-1; TRBD1 is a possible D gene (5 bases). The CDR3 is made up of 14 amino acids. V lost 0 bases to trimming and J lost 1 base, with 7 bases between them. The germline gives CDR1 SGDLS, CDR2 YYNGEE. In DNA form, the CDR3 reads TGTGCCAGCAGCGTAGGAGGGGAGAACACTGAAGCTTTCTTT. Amino acids: CASSVGGENTEAFF.

V and J are TRBV4-3 and TRBJ2-4, with 9 positions matching TRBD1. After removal of 1 base from V and 9 bases from J, the junction contained 4 bases not matched to a gene. The CDR3 is 14 amino acids. Germline V gene lookup returns CDR1 LGHNA and CDR2 YSLEER. CDR3 region: CASSQVLDRGIQYF. CDR3 nucleotides: TGCGCCAGCAGCCAAGTCTTGGACAGGGGCATTCAGTACTTC.

This clone has a single count. J is TRBJ1-3 and V is TRBV30; possible D gene TRBD1, 6 bases. The CDR3 consists of 14 residues. CDR1 and CDR2 (germline): GTSNPN, SVGIG (reference sequence). With 2 bases removed from V and 7 bases from J, the gap between germline ends came to 15 bases. The CDR3 DNA sequence: TGTGCCTGGAGTCCCCGGACAGTGGCTAACACCATATATTTT. Translation: CAWSPRTVANTIYF. The variable domain in full, with the rest retrieved from reference TRBV30 and TRBJ1-3, is SQTIHQWPATLVQPVGSPLSLECTVEGTSNPNLYWYRQAAGRGLQLLFYSVGIGQISSEVPQNLSASRPQDRQFILSSKKLLLSDSGFYLCAWSPRTVANTIYFGEGSWLTVV.

The chain combines TRBV11-2 with TRBJ2-2; D unresolved. CDR1 SGHAT and CDR2 FQNNGV come from the germline V gene. V gave up 2 bases and J gave up 5 bases, with 9 bases separating them. The CDR3 runs to 14 residues. The DNA for the CDR3 is TGTGCCAGCAGCTTAAGGGAAGGGACCGGGGAGCTGTTTTTT. This translates into CASSLREGTGELFF.

The genes are TRBV25-1 and TRBJ1-3, with D unclear. Germline assignment: CDR1 MGHDK and CDR2 SYGVNS. The CDR3 covers 12 residues. Trimming took 8 bases from V and 1 from J, leaving 6 bases between them. CDR3 residues: CASGFSGNTIYF. The DNA of the CDR3 is TGTGCCAGCGGGTTTTCTGGAAACACCATATATTTT.

This clone was picked up one time. The chain combines TRBV4-2 with TRBJ1-2; D is undetermined. Trimming left V 0 bases short and J 9 bases short, with 14 bases between. There are 14 residues in the CDR3. Germline V gives CDR1 LGHNA, CDR2 YNFKEQ. The CDR3 nucleotides read TGTGCCAGCAGCCAAGACCGGACGGGCTTAAGCTACACCTTC. It specifies CASSQDRTGLSYTF.

The chain combines TRBV28 with TRBJ2-3; D not resolved. V dropped 6 bases and J dropped 4 bases, with 17 bases sitting between them. This CDR3 comprises 15 residues. The germline CDR1 and CDR2 sequences are MDHEN and SYDVKM. As DNA, the CDR3 is TGTGCCAGCAGGACCACCGGGCCCATAGCAGATACGCAGTATTTT. Translating it yields CASRTTGPIADTQYF.

This clone appeared a few times. The V call is TRBV18, the J call TRBJ1-1, with D perhaps TRBD1 (6 bases). This CDR3 has 15 amino acids. CDR1 and CDR2 (germline): KGHSH, LQKENI. V lost 2 bases and J lost 0, with 10 bases in between. The DNA of the CDR3 is TGTGCCAGCTCACCAGTGGGGGGCCTGAACACTGAAGCTTTCTTT. This translates into CASSPVGGLNTEAFF.

The chain joins TRBV5-4 to TRBJ2-7, with 10 positions matching TRBD1. The V segment lost 5 bases and the J segment 6 bases; nucleotides outside the gene matches: 8. Looked up from germline, CDR1 is SGHNT and CDR2 is YYREEE (reference sequence). The CDR3 is 14 residues long. The CDR3 DNA reads TGTGCCAGCAGACAAGACAGGGGGCAAGGCGAGCAGTACTTC. Translating it yields CASRQDRGQGEQYF.

The rearrangement links TRBV7-9 to TRBJ2-7; a weak D match, TRBD2 (5 bases). Germline loops: CDR1 SEHNR, CDR2 FQNEAQ (reference sequence). CDR3 length: 15 residues. V lost 4 bases and J 3 bases, leaving 16 bases between the germline ends. The CDR3, as DNA: TGTGCCAGCAGCTCCATAGGGTCCGGGGTCTACGAGCAGTACTTC. Protein product: CASSSIGSGVYEQYF.

J is TRBJ2-3 and V is TRBV2, with D uncertain. Trimming stripped 3 bases from V and 1 base from J, with 11 bases between. This CDR3 region has 15 residues. Germline V gene sequence: CDR1 SNHLY, CDR2 FYNNEI. CDR3 in DNA: TGTGCCAGCAGTGAGCGGAGCGAACGCACAGATACGCAGTATTTT. It encodes CASSERSERTDTQYF.

The V and J genes are TRBV7-7 and TRBJ2-1; D is possibly TRBD1 (5 bases). The CDR3 sequence is 16 residues long. The V gene's germline CDR1 is SSHAT and CDR2 FNYEAQ (reference sequence). Trimming removed 5 bases at V and 5 bases at J, with 19 bases between. CDR3 loop: CASSLSSRQGDNEQFF. The CDR3 bases are TGTGCCAGCAGCCTCTCAAGCAGGCAGGGCGACAATGAGCAGTTCTTC.

This clone came up once. V is TRBV30 and J is TRBJ2-5; no reliable D call. Germline CDR1 is GTSNPN and CDR2 is SVGIG (reference sequence). The CDR3 consists of 12 residues. V was pared by 3 bases and J by 0 bases, with 5 bases between. CDR3: CAWRQNQETQYF. The CDR3 coding sequence is TGTGCCTGGAGACAGAACCAAGAGACCCAGTACTTC.

As regards this clone: Distinct nucleotide sequences in the sample also encode this CDR3. V is TRBV7-2 and J is TRBJ2-7; the D is unclear. Trimming stripped 5 bases from V and 4 bases from J, with 6 bases between. Per germline, CDR1 SGHTA and CDR2 FQGNSA. The CDR3 runs to 11 residues. The CDR3 region is CASSLPYEQYF. DNA of the CDR3: TGTGCCAGCAGCCTTCCTTACGAGCAGTACTTC.

The rearrangement uses TRBV7-8 and TRBJ1-6; D is unresolved. This CDR3 is 13 amino acids long. V gave up 3 bases and J gave up 14 bases, with 14 bases separating them. Per germline, CDR1 SGHVS and CDR2 FQNEAQ. The CDR3 loop reads CASSLSLEPALHF. CDR3 DNA: TGTGCCAGCAGCTTGTCGCTCGAGCCAGCCCTCCACTTT.

The sample holds a few counts of this clone. This chain joins TRBV29-1 and TRBJ1-1; D remains ambiguous. Per germline, CDR1 SQVTM and CDR2 ANQGSEA. This CDR3 spans 11 amino acids. Trimming removed 6 bases at V and 1 base at J, with 6 bases between. CDR3: CSVARNTEAFF. The DNA of the CDR3 is TGCAGCGTGGCAAGGAACACTGAAGCTTTCTTT.

This clone was detected once. The chain has TRBV9 and TRBJ1-6; maybe TRBD1 (5 bases). The CDR3 consists of 15 residues. V was trimmed by 4 bases and J by 5 bases, leaving 13 bases between them. Looked up from germline, CDR1 is SGDLS and CDR2 is YYNGEE. The CDR3 DNA follows: TGTGCCAGCAGCTCAGGGACCTCGAATAATTCACCCCTCCACTTT. It yields the protein CASSSGTSNNSPLHF.

The rearrangement joins TRBV11-2 to TRBJ1-2; 7 nucleotides line up with TRBD1. The CDR3 runs to 14 residues. Germline trimming cut 7 bases from V and 3 bases from J; bases unmatched to any gene: 8. Germline assignment: CDR1 SGHAT and CDR2 FQNNGV. Written as DNA, the CDR3 is TGTGCCAGCACCTTGACAGGGACCCACTATGGCTACACCTTC. It encodes CASTLTGTHYGYTF.

The J gene is TRBJ1-1, the V gene TRBV5-4; 9 bases are a match to TRBD1. The V gene's germline CDR1 is SGHNT and CDR2 YYREEE (reference sequence). Trimming took 4 bases from V and 7 from J; bases not matched to a gene: 11. This CDR3 has 15 residues. The CDR3 reads CASSGGDRVKGEAFF. CDR3 DNA sequence: TGTGCCAGCAGCGGGGGGGACAGGGTCAAGGGTGAAGCTTTCTTT.

This clone was counted between two and nine times. The rearrangement uses TRBV19 and TRBJ2-4, with TRBD2 matching 9 bases. After removal of 5 bases from V and 7 bases from J, the junction contained 9 bases not matched to a gene. Per the germline V gene, CDR1 is LNHDA and CDR2 is SQIVND (reference sequence). The CDR3 has 15 residues. For the CDR3, the DNA is TGTGCCAGTAGTCCAAATAGCGGGGGTGGGAACATTCAGTACTTC. This gives the protein CASSPNSGGGNIQYF.

The chain has TRBV4-3 and TRBJ1-2; D gene uncertain. The CDR3 is made up of 15 amino acids. The V end lost 1 base, the J end lost 6 bases, and 15 bases lay between the germline ends. Germline V lookup: CDR1 LGHNA, CDR2 YSLEER. As DNA, the CDR3 is TGCGCCAGCAGCCAAGCCTCACCCCCGCGGGATGGCTACACCTTC. As protein: CASSQASPPRDGYTF.

This clone was seen only once. CDR3 nucleotide sequence: TGCGCCAGCAGTGAAGAGCGGATTACTAGCACAGATACGCAGTATTTT. Residues: CASSEERITSTDTQYF. The gene calls are TRBV10-1 and TRBJ2-3; possibly TRBD2 for D (5 bases). V was pared by 3 bases and J by 0 bases, with 13 bases between. The CDR3 has 16 amino acids. From germline, CDR1 is WNHNN and CDR2 SYGVQD (reference sequence).

The gene calls are TRBV21-1 and TRBJ1-5; the table's D gene call, TRBD1, was not cross checked with the DNA. TRBV21-1 is flagged as a pseudogene. This CDR3 is built from 17 residues. The CDR3 DNA reads as TGTGCCAGCAGCAAAGGGTTGGAGGACAGGGTGAATCAGCCCCAGCATTTT. This encodes CASSKGLEDRVNQPQHF.

This clone came up a few times. The sample has other DNA sequences that encode this CDR3 too. CDR3 nucleotide sequence: TGTGCCAGTAGTCCACAGGGCGTCAACTATGGCTACACCTTC. This codes for CASSPQGVNYGYTF. The chain joins TRBV19 to TRBJ1-2; D might be TRBD1 (6 bases). This CDR3 region has 14 residues. The V gene's germline CDR1 is LNHDA and CDR2 SQIVND (reference sequence). V was clipped by 5 bases and J by 2 bases, with 12 bases between them.